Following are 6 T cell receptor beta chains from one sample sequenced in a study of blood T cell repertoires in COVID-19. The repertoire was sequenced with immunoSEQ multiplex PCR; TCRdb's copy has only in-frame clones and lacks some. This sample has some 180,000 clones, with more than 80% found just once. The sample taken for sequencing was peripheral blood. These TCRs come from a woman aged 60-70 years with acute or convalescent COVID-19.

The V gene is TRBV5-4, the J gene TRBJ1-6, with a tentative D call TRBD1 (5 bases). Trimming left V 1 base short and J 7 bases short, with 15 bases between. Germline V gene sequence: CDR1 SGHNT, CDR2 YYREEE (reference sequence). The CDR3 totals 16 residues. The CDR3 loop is CASSLSWVGANSPLHF. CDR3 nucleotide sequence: TGTGCCAGCAGCTTGAGTTGGGTAGGGGCGAATTCACCCCTCCACTTT.

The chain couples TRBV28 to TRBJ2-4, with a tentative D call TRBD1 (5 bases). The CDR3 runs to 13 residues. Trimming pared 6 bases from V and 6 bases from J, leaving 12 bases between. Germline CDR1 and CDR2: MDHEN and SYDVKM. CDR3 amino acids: CASSPDQGNIQYF. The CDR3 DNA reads TGTGCCAGCAGCCCTGACCAGGGAAACATTCAGTACTTC.

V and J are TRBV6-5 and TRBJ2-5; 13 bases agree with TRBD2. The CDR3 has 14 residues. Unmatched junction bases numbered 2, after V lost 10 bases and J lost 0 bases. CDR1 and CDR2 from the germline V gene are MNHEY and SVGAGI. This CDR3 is CATGTSGNQETQYF. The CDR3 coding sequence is TGTGCCACCGGGACTAGCGGGAACCAAGAGACCCAGTACTTC.

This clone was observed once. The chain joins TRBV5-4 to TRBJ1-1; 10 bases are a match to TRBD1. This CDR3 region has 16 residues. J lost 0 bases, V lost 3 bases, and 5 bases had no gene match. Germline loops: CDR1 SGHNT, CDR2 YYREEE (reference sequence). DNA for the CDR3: TGTGCCAGCAGCTCTGGACAGGGGGGACTGAACACTGAAGCTTTCTTT. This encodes CASSSGQGGLNTEAFF.

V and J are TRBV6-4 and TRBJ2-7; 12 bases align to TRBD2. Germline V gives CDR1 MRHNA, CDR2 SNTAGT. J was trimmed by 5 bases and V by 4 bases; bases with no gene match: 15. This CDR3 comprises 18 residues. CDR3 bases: TGTGCCAGCAGTGTCCCACGGACTAGCGGGATGAATATCCACGAGCAGTACGTC. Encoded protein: CASSVPRTSGMNIHEQYV.

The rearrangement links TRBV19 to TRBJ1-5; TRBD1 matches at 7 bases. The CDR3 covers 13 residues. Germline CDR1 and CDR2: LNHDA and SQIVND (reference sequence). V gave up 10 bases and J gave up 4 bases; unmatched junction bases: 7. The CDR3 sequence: CATNGQVNQPQHF. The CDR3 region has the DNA TGTGCCACTAACGGACAGGTTAATCAGCCCCAGCATTTT.